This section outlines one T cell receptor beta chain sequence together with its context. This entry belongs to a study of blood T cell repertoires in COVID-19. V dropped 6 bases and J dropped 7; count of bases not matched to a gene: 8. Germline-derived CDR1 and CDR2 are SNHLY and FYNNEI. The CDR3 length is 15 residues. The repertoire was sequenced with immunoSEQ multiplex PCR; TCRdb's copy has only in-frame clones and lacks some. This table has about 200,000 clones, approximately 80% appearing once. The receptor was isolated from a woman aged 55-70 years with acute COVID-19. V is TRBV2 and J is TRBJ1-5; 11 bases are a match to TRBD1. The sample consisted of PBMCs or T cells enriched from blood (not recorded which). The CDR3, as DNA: TGTGCCAGCAGCGGGACAGGGGGAAGTGAACAGCCCCAGCATTTT. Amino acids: CASSGTGGSEQPQHF. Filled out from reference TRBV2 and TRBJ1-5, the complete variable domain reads EPEVTQTPSHQVTQMGQEVILRCVPISNHLYFYWYRQILGQKVEFLVSFYNNEISEKSEIFDDQFSVERPDGSNFTLKIRSTKLEDSAMYFCASSGTGGSEQPQHFGDGTRLSIL.